This TCR beta chain was sequenced for a study of cytomegalovirus exposure and HLA in healthy donors. Study-level results: Most TCR sequences were seen very rarely across donors, but some public TCRs occurred in many. The likely explanation for a cluster of highly shared sequence variants was sequencing artifact. TCR beta V segments were, for the most part, productive about 87% or about 30% of the time in an earlier analysis. The number of N-insertions in an Asian-associated ancestry cluster was reportedly below the roughly 670-donor mean in a later analysis.

Germline-derived CDR1 and CDR2 are SNHLY and FYNNEI. V gave up 0 bases and J gave up 4 bases, with 9 bases separating them. The CDR3 is 14 amino acids. Turning to this clone: Antigen specificity is unknown.

PCR involved 60 Vbeta and 13 Jbeta primers. TCRdb's copy holds only in-frame clones and misses some; the assay was immunoSEQ multiplex PCR. Here the sample spans 110,000 to 150,000 clones, 75% to 80% being singletons. The chain has TRBV2 and TRBJ1-2; D might be TRBD1 (6 bases). Source material: PBMCs. The TCR comes from a woman between 18 and 29 years old in good health and CMV-seropositive. This CDR3 reads CASSEARGAYGYTF. CDR3 coding DNA: TGTGCCAGCAGTGAAGCGCGGGGGGCCTATGGCTACACCTTC.